This TCR beta chain was profiled in a study of blood T cell repertoires in COVID-19. Overall study: Acute-phase and convalescent COVID-19 samples originated in the United States, Italy and Spain. T cells, B-cell-depleted T cells, or PBMCs supplied cDNA or gDNA.

The V end lost 3 bases, the J end lost 0 bases, and 9 bases lay between the germline ends. This CDR3 has 15 amino acids. Germline-derived CDR1 and CDR2 are DFQATT and SNEGSKA (reference sequence). Original processing methods: Reference gene primer amplification gave nucleated cell count estimates. Using immunoSEQ multiplex PCR, the repertoire was profiled, and TCRdb retains in-frame clones only, with some absent. V and J calls and clone size are those listed in that table; D and trimming were worked out from the DNA. The table lists about 330,000 clones, 65% to 85% of them singletons. The sequencing sample was made of peripheral blood. The chain couples TRBV20-1 to TRBJ1-6; no reliable D call. The source of this sequence is a woman between 45 and 65 years old with acute or convalescent COVID-19. The CDR3, as DNA: TGCAGTGCTAGTGATGGCAGCTCCTATAATTCACCCCTCCACTTT. This encodes CSASDGSSYNSPLHF.